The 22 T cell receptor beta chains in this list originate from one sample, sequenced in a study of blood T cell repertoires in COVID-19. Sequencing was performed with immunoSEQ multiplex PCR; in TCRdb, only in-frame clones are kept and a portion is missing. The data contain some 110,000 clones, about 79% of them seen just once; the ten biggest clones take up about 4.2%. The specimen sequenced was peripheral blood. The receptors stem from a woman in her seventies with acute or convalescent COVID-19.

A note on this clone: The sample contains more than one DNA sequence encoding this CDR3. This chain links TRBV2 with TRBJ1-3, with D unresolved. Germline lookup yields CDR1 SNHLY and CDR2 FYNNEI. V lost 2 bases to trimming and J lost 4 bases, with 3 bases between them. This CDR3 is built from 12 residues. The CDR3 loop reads CASSESGNTIYF. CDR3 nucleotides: TGTGCCAGCAGTGAAAGCGGAAACACCATATATTTT.

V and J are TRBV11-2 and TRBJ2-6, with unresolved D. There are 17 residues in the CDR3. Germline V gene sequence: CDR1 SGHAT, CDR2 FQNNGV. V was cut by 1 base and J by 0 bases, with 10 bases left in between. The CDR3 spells CASSLVHSPSGANVLTF. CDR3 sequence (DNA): TGTGCCAGCAGCTTAGTCCACAGCCCCTCTGGGGCCAACGTCCTGACTTTC.

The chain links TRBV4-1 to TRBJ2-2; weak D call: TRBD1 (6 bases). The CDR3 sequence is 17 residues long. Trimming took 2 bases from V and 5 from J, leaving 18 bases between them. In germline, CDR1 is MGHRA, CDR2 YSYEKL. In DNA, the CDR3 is TGCGCCAGCAGCCAAACCCTGGACAGATTCCTGACCGGGGAGCTGTTTTTT. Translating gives CASSQTLDRFLTGELFF.

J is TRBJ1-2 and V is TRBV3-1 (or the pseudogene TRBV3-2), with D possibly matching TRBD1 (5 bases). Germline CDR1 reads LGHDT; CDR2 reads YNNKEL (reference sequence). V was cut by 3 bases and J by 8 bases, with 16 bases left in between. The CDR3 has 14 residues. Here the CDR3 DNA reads TGTGCCAGCAGCCATCTCGACAGTCCGTACGGCTACACCTTC. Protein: CASSHLDSPYGYTF.

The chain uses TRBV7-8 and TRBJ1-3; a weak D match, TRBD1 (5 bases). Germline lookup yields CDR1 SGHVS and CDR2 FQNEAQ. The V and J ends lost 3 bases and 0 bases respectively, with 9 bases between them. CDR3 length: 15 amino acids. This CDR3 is CASSFDRTSGNTIYF. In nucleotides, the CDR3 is TGTGCCAGCAGCTTCGACAGAACCTCTGGAAACACCATATATTTT.

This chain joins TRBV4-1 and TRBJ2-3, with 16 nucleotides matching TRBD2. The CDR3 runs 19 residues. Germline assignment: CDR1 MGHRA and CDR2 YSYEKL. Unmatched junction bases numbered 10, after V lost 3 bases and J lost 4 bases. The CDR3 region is CASSQIGTSGGAPPDTQYF. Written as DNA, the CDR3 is TGCGCCAGCAGCCAGATCGGGACTAGCGGGGGGGCCCCCCCAGATACGCAGTATTTT.

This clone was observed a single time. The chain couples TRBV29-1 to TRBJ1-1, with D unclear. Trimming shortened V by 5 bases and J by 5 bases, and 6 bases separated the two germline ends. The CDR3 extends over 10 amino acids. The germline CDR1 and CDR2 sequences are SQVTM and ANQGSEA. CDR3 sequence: CSVSQTEAFF. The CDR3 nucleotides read TGCAGCGTTTCACAAACTGAAGCTTTCTTT.

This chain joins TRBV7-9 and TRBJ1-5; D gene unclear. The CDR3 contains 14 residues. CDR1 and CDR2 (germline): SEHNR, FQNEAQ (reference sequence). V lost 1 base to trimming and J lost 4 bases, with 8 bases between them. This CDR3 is CASSLGRGNQPQHF. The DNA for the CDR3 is TGTGCCAGCAGCTTAGGACGAGGAAATCAGCCCCAGCATTTT.

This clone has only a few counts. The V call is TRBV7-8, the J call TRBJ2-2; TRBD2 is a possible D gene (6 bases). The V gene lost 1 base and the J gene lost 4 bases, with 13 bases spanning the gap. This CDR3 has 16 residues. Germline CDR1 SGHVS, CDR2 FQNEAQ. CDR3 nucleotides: TGTGCCAGCAGCTTAGTGGGCGGGGCTGGCACCGGGGAGCTGTTTTTT. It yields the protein CASSLVGGAGTGELFF. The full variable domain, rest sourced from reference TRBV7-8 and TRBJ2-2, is GAGVSQSPRYKVAKRGQDVALRCDPISGHVSLFWYQQALGQGPEFLTYFQNEAQLDKSGLPSDRFFAERPEGSVSTLKIQRTQQEDSAVYLCASSLVGGAGTGELFFGEGSRLTVL.

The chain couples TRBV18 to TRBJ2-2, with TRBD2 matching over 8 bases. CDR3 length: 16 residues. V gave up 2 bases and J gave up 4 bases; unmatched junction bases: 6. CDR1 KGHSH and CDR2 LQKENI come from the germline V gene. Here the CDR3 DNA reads TGTGCCAGCTCACCAACCGGGGGGGCTGGCACCGGGGAGCTGTTTTTT. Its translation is CASSPTGGAGTGELFF.

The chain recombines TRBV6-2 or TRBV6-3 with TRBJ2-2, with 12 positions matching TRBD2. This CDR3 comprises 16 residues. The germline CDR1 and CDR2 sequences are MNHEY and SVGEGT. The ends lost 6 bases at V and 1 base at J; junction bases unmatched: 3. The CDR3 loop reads CASSQLAGGNTGELFF. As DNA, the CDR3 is TGTGCCAGCAGCCAACTAGCGGGGGGGAACACCGGGGAGCTGTTTTTT.

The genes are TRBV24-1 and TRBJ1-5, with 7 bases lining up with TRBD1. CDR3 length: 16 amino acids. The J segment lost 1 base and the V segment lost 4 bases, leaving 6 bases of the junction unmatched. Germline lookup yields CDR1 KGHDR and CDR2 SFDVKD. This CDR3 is CATSDKTGRSNQPQHF. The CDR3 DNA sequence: TGTGCCACCAGTGACAAGACAGGGAGGAGCAATCAGCCCCAGCATTTT.

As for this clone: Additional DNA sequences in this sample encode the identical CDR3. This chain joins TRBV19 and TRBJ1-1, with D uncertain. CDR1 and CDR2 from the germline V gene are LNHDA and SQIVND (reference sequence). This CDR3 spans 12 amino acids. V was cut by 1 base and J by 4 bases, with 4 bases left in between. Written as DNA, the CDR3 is TGTGCCAGTAGTATAGCGGGCACTGAAGCTTTCTTT. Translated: CASSIAGTEAFF.

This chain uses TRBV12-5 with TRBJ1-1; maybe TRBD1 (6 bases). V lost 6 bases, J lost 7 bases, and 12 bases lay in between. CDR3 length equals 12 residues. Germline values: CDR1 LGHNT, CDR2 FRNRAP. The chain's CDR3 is CASGRTVFEAFF. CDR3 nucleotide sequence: TGTGCTAGTGGAAGGACAGTTTTTGAAGCTTTCTTT.

The CDR3 DNA is TGTGCCAGCAGACGGTCGGGAAACACCATATATTTT. It translates to CASRRSGNTIYF. J is TRBJ1-3 and V is TRBV6-6; D remains ambiguous. CDR3 size: 12 residues. The V and J ends lost 6 bases and 4 bases respectively, with 7 bases between them. CDR1 MNHNY and CDR2 SVGAGI come from the germline V gene (reference sequence).

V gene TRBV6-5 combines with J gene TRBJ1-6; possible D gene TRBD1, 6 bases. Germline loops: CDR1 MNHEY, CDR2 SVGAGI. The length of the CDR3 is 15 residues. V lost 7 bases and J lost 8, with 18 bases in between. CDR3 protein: CASKRGFPRDSPLHF. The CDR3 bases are TGTGCCAGCAAGAGGGGGTTCCCTCGGGATTCACCCCTCCACTTT.

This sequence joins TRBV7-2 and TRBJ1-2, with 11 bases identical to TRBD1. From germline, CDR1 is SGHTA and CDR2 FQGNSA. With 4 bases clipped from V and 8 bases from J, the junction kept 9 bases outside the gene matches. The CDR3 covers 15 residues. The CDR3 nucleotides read TGTGCCAGCAGCTCCCCCGGACAGGGGGCGCTCGGCTACACCTTC. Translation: CASSSPGQGALGYTF.

The CDR3 DNA sequence: TGCAGTGCTAGTCGCCTTCGGAGCTCCTACGAGCAGTACTTC. Protein: CSASRLRSSYEQYF. The chain recombines TRBV20-1 with TRBJ2-7; no firm D call. Germline lookup yields CDR1 DFQATT and CDR2 SNEGSKA (reference sequence). The CDR3 contains 14 residues. V was pared by 3 bases and J by 0 bases, with 12 bases between.

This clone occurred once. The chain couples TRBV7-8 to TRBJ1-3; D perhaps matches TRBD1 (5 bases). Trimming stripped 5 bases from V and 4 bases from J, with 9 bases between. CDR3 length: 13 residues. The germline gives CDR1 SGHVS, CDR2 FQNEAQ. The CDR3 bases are TGTGCCAGCAGCGCAAACAGGGGAAACACCATATATTTT. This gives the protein CASSANRGNTIYF.

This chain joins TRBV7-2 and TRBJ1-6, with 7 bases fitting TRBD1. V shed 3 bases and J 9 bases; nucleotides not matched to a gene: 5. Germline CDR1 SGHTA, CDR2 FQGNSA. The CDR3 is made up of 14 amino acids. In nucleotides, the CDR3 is TGTGCCAGCAGCTTTGACAGGGTAGTTTCACCCCTCCACTTT. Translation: CASSFDRVVSPLHF. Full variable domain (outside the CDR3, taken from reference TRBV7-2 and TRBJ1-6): GAGVSQSPSNKVTEKGKDVELRCDPISGHTALYWYRQSLGQGLEFLIYFQGNSAPDKSGLPSDRFSAERTGGSVSTLTIQRTQQEDSAVYLCASSFDRVVSPLHFGNGTRLTVT.

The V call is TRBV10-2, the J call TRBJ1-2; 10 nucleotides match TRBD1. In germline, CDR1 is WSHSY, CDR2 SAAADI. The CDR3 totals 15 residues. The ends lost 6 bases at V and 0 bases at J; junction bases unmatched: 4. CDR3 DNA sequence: TGCGCCAGCAGCCCGGGACAGGGGCCTAACTATGGCTACACCTTC. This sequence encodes CASSPGQGPNYGYTF.

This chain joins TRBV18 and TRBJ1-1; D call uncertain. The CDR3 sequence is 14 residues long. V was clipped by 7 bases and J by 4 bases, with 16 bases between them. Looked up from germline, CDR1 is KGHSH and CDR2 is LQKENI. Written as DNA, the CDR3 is TGTGCCAGCTTGTCGGCGGCAGTTGGCACTGAAGCTTTCTTT. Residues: CASLSAAVGTEAFF.